The source of this T cell receptor (beta chain) is a study of blood T cell repertoires in COVID-19. Turning to the study itself: The study drew acute and convalescent COVID-19 samples from the United States, Italy and Spain. PBMCs, B-cell-depleted T cells, or T cells provided the cDNA or gDNA that made up the material.

This clone was counted a single time. J was trimmed by 1 base and V by 1 base; bases with no gene match: 8. CDR3 length equals 18 residues. Germline V gene sequence: CDR1 LGHDT, CDR2 YNNKEL (reference sequence). The method was immunoSEQ multiplex PCR; TCRdb's version includes in-frame clones alone and lacks a portion of them. This table has about 95,000 clones, roughly nine tenths appearing once. This TCR was sampled from an older woman with acute or convalescent COVID-19. Sequencing used peripheral blood. J is TRBJ1-5 and V is TRBV3-1 (or the pseudogene TRBV3-2); 9 bases agree with TRBD1. The CDR3 DNA reads TGTGCCAGCAGCCAAGGGCCGGGACAGGGTTCGAGCAATCAGCCCCAGCATTTT. The encoded protein is CASSQGPGQGSSNQPQHF.